This T cell receptor beta chain was sequenced in a study of CD8 T cells in ankylosing spondylitis. This clonotype was counted ten times or more. TCRdb called the 5' RACE reads again in MiXCR, with one record for every CDR3 protein. The sample lists approximately 150,000 distinct CDR3 sequences, 25% to 35% occurring once. Trimming stripped 6 bases from V and 6 bases from J, with 25 bases between. Per germline, CDR1 DFQATT and CDR2 SNEGSKA (reference sequence). The CDR3 spans 16 residues. The chain has TRBV20-1 and TRBJ2-3, with D perhaps TRBD2 (6 bases). The receptor was isolated from a male donor with ankylosing spondylitis. Sequenced input: synovial fluid, either unsorted or a sorted T cell fraction (not recorded which). The CDR3 sequence is CSAQKRRGRSQDTQYF. Written as DNA, the CDR3 is TGCAGTGCCCAGAAACGCCGGGGGAGGTCCCAGGATACGCAGTATTTT.